This T cell receptor beta chain was sequenced in a study of STAT5B mutations in CD4+ large granular lymphocyte leukemia. Generated by immunoSEQ multiplex PCR, the TCRdb table keeps only in-frame clones and is missing some. The sample holds about 24,000 clones, approximately 79% seen once. This clone was detected only once. One junction end does not reproduce the germline sequence, and a read error may be involved. The CDR3 is 12 amino acids. Germline loops: CDR1 MDHEN, CDR2 SYDVKM. The clonotype was recovered from a human donor in good health. The J gene is TRBJ1-3, the V gene TRBV28; 7 positions match TRBD1. Specimen: CD4+ T cells from blood buffy coats. The chain's CDR3 is CASSSNRGLATF. CDR3 DNA: TGTGCCAGCAGTTCGAACAGGGGTTTGGCCACATTT.